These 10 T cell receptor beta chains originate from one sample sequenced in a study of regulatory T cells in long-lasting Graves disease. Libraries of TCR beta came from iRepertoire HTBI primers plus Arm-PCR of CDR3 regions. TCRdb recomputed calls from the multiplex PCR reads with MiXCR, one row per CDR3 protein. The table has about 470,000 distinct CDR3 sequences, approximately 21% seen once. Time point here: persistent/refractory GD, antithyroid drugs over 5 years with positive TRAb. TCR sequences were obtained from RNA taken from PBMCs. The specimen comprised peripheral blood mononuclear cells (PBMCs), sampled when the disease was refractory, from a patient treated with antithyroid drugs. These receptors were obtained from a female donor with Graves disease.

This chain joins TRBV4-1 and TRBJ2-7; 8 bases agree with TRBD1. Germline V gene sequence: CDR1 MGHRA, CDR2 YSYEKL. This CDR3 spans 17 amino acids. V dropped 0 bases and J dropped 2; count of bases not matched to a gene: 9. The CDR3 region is CASSQDKRDRTAYEQYF. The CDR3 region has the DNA TGCGCCAGCAGCCAAGATAAGAGGGACAGGACGGCCTACGAGCAGTACTTC.

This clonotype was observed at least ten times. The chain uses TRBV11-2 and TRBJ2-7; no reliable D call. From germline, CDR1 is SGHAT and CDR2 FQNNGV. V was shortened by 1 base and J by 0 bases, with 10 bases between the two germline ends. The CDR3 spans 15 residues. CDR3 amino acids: CASSLGTPSSYEQYF. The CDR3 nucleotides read TGTGCCAGCAGCTTAGGGACGCCGAGCTCCTACGAGCAGTACTTC.

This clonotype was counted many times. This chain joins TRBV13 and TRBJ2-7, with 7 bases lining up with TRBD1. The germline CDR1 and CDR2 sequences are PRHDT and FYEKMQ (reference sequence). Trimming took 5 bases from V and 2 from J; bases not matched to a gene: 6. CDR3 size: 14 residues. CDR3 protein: CASSPQGRPYEQYF. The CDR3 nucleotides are TGTGCCAGCAGCCCACAGGGGCGACCCTACGAGCAGTACTTC.

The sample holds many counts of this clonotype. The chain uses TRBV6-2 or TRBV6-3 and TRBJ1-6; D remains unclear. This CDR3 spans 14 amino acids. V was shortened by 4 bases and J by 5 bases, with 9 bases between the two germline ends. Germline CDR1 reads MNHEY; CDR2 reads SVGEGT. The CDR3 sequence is CASSSAGHNSPLHF. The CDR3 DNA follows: TGTGCCAGCAGTTCGGCAGGCCATAATTCACCCCTCCACTTT.

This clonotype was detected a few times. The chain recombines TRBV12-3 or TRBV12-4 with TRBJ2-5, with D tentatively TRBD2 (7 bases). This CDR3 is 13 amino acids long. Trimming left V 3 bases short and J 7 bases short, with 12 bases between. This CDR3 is CASSFGGGGTQYF. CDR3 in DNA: TGTGCCAGCAGTTTTGGGGGAGGGGGGACCCAGTACTTC.

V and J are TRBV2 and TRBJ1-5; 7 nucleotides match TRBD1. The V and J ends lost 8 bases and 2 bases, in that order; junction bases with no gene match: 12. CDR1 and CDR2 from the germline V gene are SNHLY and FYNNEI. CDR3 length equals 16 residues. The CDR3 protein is CASSRQGRIGNQPQHF. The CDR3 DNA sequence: TGTGCCAGCTCCCGACAGGGTCGGATAGGCAATCAGCCCCAGCATTTT.

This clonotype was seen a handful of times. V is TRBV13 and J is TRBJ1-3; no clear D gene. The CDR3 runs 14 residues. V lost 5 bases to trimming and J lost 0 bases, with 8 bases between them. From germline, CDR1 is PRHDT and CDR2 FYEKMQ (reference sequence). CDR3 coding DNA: TGTGCCAGCAGCCTCCAGCACTCTGGAAACACCATATATTTT. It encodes CASSLQHSGNTIYF.

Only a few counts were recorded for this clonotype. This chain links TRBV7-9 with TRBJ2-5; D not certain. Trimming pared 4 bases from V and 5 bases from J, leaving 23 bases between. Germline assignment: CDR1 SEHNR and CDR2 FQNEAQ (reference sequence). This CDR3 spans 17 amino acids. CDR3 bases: TGTGCCAGCAGCTCTTCCCGACCCGTAGGGAACTCGGAGACCCAGTACTTC. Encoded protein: CASSSSRPVGNSETQYF.

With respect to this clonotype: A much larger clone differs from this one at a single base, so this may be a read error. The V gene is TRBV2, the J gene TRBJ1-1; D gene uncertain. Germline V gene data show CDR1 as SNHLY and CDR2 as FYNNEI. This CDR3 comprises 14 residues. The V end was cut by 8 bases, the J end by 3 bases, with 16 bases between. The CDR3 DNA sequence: TGTGCCAGCGAAGAAAGGGAAGATCACACTGAAGCTTTCTTT. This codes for CASEEREDHTEAFF.

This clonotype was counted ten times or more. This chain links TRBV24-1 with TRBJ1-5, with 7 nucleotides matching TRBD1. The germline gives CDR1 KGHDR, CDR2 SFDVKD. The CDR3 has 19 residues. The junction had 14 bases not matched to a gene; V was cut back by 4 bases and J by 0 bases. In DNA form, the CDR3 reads TGTGCCACCAGTGAGGCTCCCGGGACAGCGTCAAATAGCAATCAGCCCCAGCATTTT. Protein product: CATSEAPGTASNSNQPQHF.